This TCR beta chain was observed in a study of response to subunit inactivated influenza vaccine. Between the trimmed V and J ends, which lost 0 bases and 7 bases, there was a span of 7 bases. The CDR3 is made up of 11 amino acids. Germline CDR1 is DFQATT and CDR2 is SNEGSKA (reference sequence). This clonotype was counted a few times. TCRdb analysed the RT-PCR reads with MiXCR anew, one entry per CDR3 protein. The table has 500,000 to 550,000 distinct CDR3 sequences, around a quarter seen once. The data were also submitted as part of a second study, on T cells expressing NK-cell markers. That work contributes: Libraries used 5'RACE template switching adding universal primer site and UMIs. Sorted T-cell subsets CD3+CD56+NKG2C+, CD3+CD56+NKG2C- and CD3+CD56-NKG2C+ were TCR beta-sequenced. The eight sequenced donors comprised seven who were HCMV-seropositive and one who was seronegative. Of CD8+ T cells, 1.0-7.0% belonged to dominant NKG2C+ clonotypes in five or six donors.

This receptor was identified in a man aged 50-59 years who received an inactivated influenza vaccine. The sequenced sample was CD4+ T cells sorted from PBMCs, obtained about 12 days after vaccination. This chain links TRBV20-1 with TRBJ2-7; D gene ambiguous. CDR3 in amino acids: CSARDRKEQYF. CDR3 bases: TGCAGTGCTAGAGACCGAAAAGAGCAGTACTTC.